This T cell receptor (beta chain) was observed in a study of early T cells in non-severe SARS-CoV-2 infection. Attachment of unique molecular identifiers was made to individual cDNA molecules. TCRdb ran MiXCR on the 5' RACE reads and lists one entry per CDR3 protein. The sample consists of roughly 70,000 distinct CDR3 sequences, over 20% of them appearing once. The CDR3 is made up of 12 amino acids. J was trimmed by 4 bases and V by 7 bases; bases with no gene match: 3. Germline-derived CDR1 and CDR2 are SQVTM and ANQGSEA. The V and J genes are TRBV29-1 and TRBJ2-7; 11 nucleotides line up with TRBD1. Sequencing used whole blood, obtained at baseline. The TCR sequence derives from an adult who was a healthcare worker with PCR-confirmed SARS-CoV-2 infection or an uninfected control (not recorded which). The CDR3 loop reads CSAGTGGYEQYF. In DNA, the CDR3 is TGCAGCGCCGGGACAGGGGGTTACGAGCAGTACTTC.